These 15 T cell receptor beta chains share one sample of origin, sequenced in a study of T cell changes during pregnancy in multiple sclerosis. Only in-frame clones appear in the TCRdb table, and some are missing; sequencing was by immunoSEQ multiplex PCR. Here the sample spans over 35,000 clones, around nine tenths being singletons. The input for sequencing was CD4+ T cells from peripheral blood mononuclear cells, taken after pregnancy. These receptors were obtained from a female donor with multiple sclerosis, enrolled in a pregnancy study.

This chain connects TRBV4-2 to TRBJ2-7, with TRBD2 matching 8 bases. With V trimmed by 3 bases and J by 2 bases, 6 bases remained unmatched. The CDR3 extends over 15 amino acids. CDR1 is LGHNA, CDR2 YNFKEQ, per germline. CDR3 DNA: TGTGCCAGCAGCCAGCCCGCGGGGGGCGCCTACGAGCAGTACTTC. It translates to CASSQPAGGAYEQYF.

This clone was seen only a few times. The chain links TRBV7-3 to TRBJ1-5; D remains ambiguous. CDR1 SGHTA and CDR2 FQGTGA come from the germline V gene. The CDR3 covers 13 residues. The V end was cut by 3 bases, the J end by 3 bases, with 6 bases between. The CDR3 is CASSFGPNQPQHF. CDR3 nucleotide sequence: TGTGCCAGCAGCTTTGGCCCCAATCAGCCCCAGCATTTT.

V is TRBV28 and J is TRBJ2-7, with D possibly matching TRBD2 (6 bases). Trimming took off 3 bases at V and 7 bases at J, with 19 bases between the two ends. Looked up from germline, CDR1 is MDHEN and CDR2 is SYDVKM. The CDR3 sequence is 15 residues long. DNA for the CDR3: TGTGCCAGCAGTTTCGAGGGACTCCCTTCGCGAGAGCAGTACTTC. This codes for CASSFEGLPSREQYF.

The V call is TRBV4-2, the J call TRBJ2-1; D gene unclear. The CDR3 is made up of 15 amino acids. Per the germline V gene, CDR1 is LGHNA and CDR2 is YNFKEQ. Trimming took off 0 bases at V and 0 bases at J, with 6 bases between the two ends. The chain's CDR3 is CASSQEPSSYNEQFF. The CDR3 DNA follows: TGTGCCAGCAGCCAAGAACCTAGCTCCTACAATGAGCAGTTCTTC.

V and J are TRBV30 and TRBJ2-7, with a tentative D call TRBD2 (7 bases). Trimming removed 4 bases from V and 5 bases from J, with 21 bases in between. The CDR3 extends over 15 amino acids. Germline V lookup: CDR1 GTSNPN, CDR2 SVGIG (reference sequence). The CDR3 is CAWTGWWGGGDEQYF. In DNA form, the CDR3 reads TGTGCCTGGACCGGATGGTGGGGGGGCGGCGACGAGCAGTACTTC.

The chain employs TRBV7-8 and TRBJ1-1, with unresolved D. CDR1 is SGHVS and CDR2 is FQNEAQ in the germline V gene. The CDR3 covers 12 residues. V was cut by 8 bases and J by 5 bases, with 12 bases left in between. CDR3 residues: CASGFGPTEAFF. The CDR3 DNA reads TGTGCCAGCGGGTTTGGGCCGACTGAAGCTTTCTTT. The variable domain in full, with the rest retrieved from reference TRBV7-8 and TRBJ1-1, is GAGVSQSPRYKVAKRGQDVALRCDPISGHVSLFWYQQALGQGPEFLTYFQNEAQLDKSGLPSDRFFAERPEGSVSTLKIQRTQQEDSAVYLCASGFGPTEAFFGQGTRLTVV.

The J gene is TRBJ1-1, the V gene TRBV5-1, with D possibly TRBD1 on 6 matching bases. Germline CDR1 and CDR2: SGHRS and YFSETQ. Trimming removed 4 bases at V and 4 bases at J, with 20 bases between. The CDR3 runs 16 residues. In DNA form, the CDR3 reads TGCGCCAGCAGCCCCCGACCCGGACAGTTAAGCACTGAAGCTTTCTTT. Translating gives CASSPRPGQLSTEAFF.

V is TRBV18 and J is TRBJ2-7; 8 bases match TRBD2. J gave up 2 bases and V 2 bases, and 5 bases lay outside the gene matches. Germline V gives CDR1 KGHSH, CDR2 LQKENI. The CDR3 length is 15 residues. CDR3 amino acids: CASSPRAGGTYEQYF. CDR3 bases: TGTGCCAGCTCACCAAGGGCGGGAGGTACCTACGAGCAGTACTTC.

The chain links TRBV28 to TRBJ2-5; the D gene is possibly TRBD1 (6 bases). Germline loops: CDR1 MDHEN, CDR2 SYDVKM. The germline V and J ends were trimmed by 5 bases and 6 bases, with 25 bases remaining between them. The CDR3 is made up of 17 amino acids. CDR3 in DNA: TGTGCCAGCAGTGACCGATCCCTTAAACAGGGTATAAAGACCCAGTACTTC. It codes for CASSDRSLKQGIKTQYF.

This clone came up a few times. The rearrangement links TRBV30 to TRBJ1-4; D unresolved. The CDR3 sequence is 14 residues long. The germline gives CDR1 GTSNPN, CDR2 SVGIG (reference sequence). V lost 1 base and J lost 8, with 14 bases in between. The CDR3 DNA sequence: TGTGCCTGGAGTGACGGCCACTCGGGGGAAAAACTGTTTTTT. This gives the protein CAWSDGHSGEKLFF.

This sequence joins TRBV18 and TRBJ1-2; D is unclear. Germline V gene lookup returns CDR1 KGHSH and CDR2 LQKENI. V was trimmed by 1 base and J by 0 bases, leaving 9 bases between them. The CDR3 extends over 15 amino acids. CDR3 sequence reads: CASSPQGGPNYGYTF. As DNA, the CDR3 is TGTGCCAGCTCACCACAGGGAGGGCCTAACTATGGCTACACCTTC.

This sequence joins TRBV29-1 and TRBJ1-2; the match to TRBD1 covers 9 bases. This CDR3 is 14 amino acids long. V trimming: 6 bases; J trimming: 4 bases; junction bases outside the gene matches: 9. Germline assignment: CDR1 SQVTM and CDR2 ANQGSEA. The chain's CDR3 is CSVPTGGSLYGYTF. CDR3 DNA sequence: TGCAGCGTCCCGACAGGGGGTTCCCTCTATGGCTACACCTTC.

This chain uses TRBV9 with TRBJ2-5; 7 nucleotides align to TRBD1. This CDR3 region has 15 residues. Germline CDR1 reads SGDLS; CDR2 reads YYNGEE. Trimming at V came to 4 bases and at J to 0 bases, leaving 6 bases not matched to a gene. Written as DNA, the CDR3 is TGTGCCAGCAGCCCCAGGGGGACATACCAAGAGACCCAGTACTTC. Translation: CASSPRGTYQETQYF.

The chain is built from TRBV5-1 and TRBJ1-1, with D unresolved. CDR1 and CDR2 from the germline V gene are SGHRS and YFSETQ. V lost 0 bases and J 1 base, leaving 7 bases between the germline ends. The CDR3 length is 14 residues. CDR3 in amino acids: CASSLEQPNTEAFF. CDR3 DNA: TGCGCCAGCAGCTTGGAACAGCCGAACACTGAAGCTTTCTTT.

The V and J genes are TRBV7-9 and TRBJ2-7, with D hard to call. In germline, CDR1 is SEHNR, CDR2 FQNEAQ (reference sequence). Trimming removed 2 bases from V and 4 bases from J, with 6 bases in between. The CDR3 covers 12 residues. The chain's CDR3 is CASSLKQYEQYF. The CDR3 bases are TGTGCCAGCAGCTTAAAACAGTACGAGCAGTACTTC. The full variable domain, in which reference TRBV7-9 and TRBJ2-7 provide the parts outside the CDR3, is DTGVSQNPRHKITKRGQNVTFRCDPISEHNRLYWYRQTLGQGPEFLTYFQNEAQLEKSRLLSDRFSAERPKGSFSTLEIQRTEQGDSAMYLCASSLKQYEQYFGPGTRLTVT.